These 27 T cell receptor beta chains came from one sample sequenced in a study of Ad26.COV2.S vaccination and SARS-CoV-2 variants. Regarding treatment: some 19 received Ad26.COV2.S at low or high dose, single or two shots; about 5 received placebo; per-sample allocation not given. Collection of samples fell on day 63 after the first vaccine or placebo injection. Produced via immunoSEQ multiplex PCR; TCRdb's table is partial and in-frame only. This table holds 410,000 or so clones, roughly 90% found once. Sequencing was performed on peripheral blood, taken in a trial of Ad26.COV2.S vaccine versus placebo. The receptors originated from a person between 18 and 59 years old who received the Ad26.COV2.S COVID-19 vaccine or a placebo.

This clone was seen a few times. The chain joins TRBV7-8 to TRBJ1-1, with D uncertain. The CDR3 contains 13 residues. V gave up 1 base and J gave up 13 bases, with 16 bases separating them. The germline V gene encodes CDR1 SGHVS and CDR2 FQNEAQ. This CDR3 reads CASSLDGPNNVFF. DNA for the CDR3: TGTGCCAGCAGCTTAGACGGCCCAAACAATGTTTTCTTT. Supplemented by reference TRBV7-8 and TRBJ1-1, the full variable domain reads GAGVSQSPRYKVAKRGQDVALRCDPISGHVSLFWYQQALGQGPEFLTYFQNEAQLDKSGLPSDRFFAERPEGSVSTLKIQRTQQEDSAVYLCASSLDGPNNVFFGQGTRLTVV.

This sequence joins TRBV3-1 (or the pseudogene TRBV3-2) and TRBJ1-1; D is ambiguous. CDR1 is LGHDT and CDR2 is YNNKEL in the germline V gene (reference sequence). V was shortened by 4 bases and J by 1 base, with 16 bases between the two germline ends. The CDR3 runs 16 residues. Written as DNA, the CDR3 is TGTGCCAGCAGCCCCCGCCTGAGGGAAGCGAACACTGAAGCTTTCTTT. Translating gives CASSPRLREANTEAFF.

The rearrangement joins TRBV19 to TRBJ1-2; perhaps TRBD1 as D (6 bases). CDR1 and CDR2 (germline): LNHDA, SQIVND (reference sequence). V lost 10 bases, J lost 8 bases, and 14 bases lay in between. This CDR3 spans 11 amino acids. The CDR3 bases are TGTGCCATTAGACAGGCGGGAGGCTACACCTTC. Encoded protein: CAIRQAGGYTF.

This sequence joins TRBV5-6 and TRBJ2-5; a possible D gene is TRBD2 (6 bases). The germline gives CDR1 SGHDT, CDR2 YYEEEE. V lost 0 bases, J lost 0 bases, and 12 bases lay in between. This CDR3 has 16 residues. This chain's CDR3 is CASSLGPREDQETQYF. DNA for the CDR3: TGTGCCAGCAGCTTGGGCCCCAGGGAGGACCAAGAGACCCAGTACTTC. Together with reference TRBV5-6 and TRBJ2-5, the CDR3 gives the full variable domain: DAGVTQSPTHLIKTRGQQVTLRCSPKSGHDTVSWYQQALGQGPQFIFQYYEEEERQRGNFPDRFSGHQFPNYSSELNVNALLLGDSALYLCASSLGPREDQETQYFGPGTRLLVL.

CDR3 region: CASSPAGTSLNEQFF. Here the CDR3 DNA reads TGTGCCAGCAGTCCAGCCGGGACTAGCCTGAATGAGCAGTTCTTC. This chain uses TRBV6-6 with TRBJ2-1; 9 bases match TRBD2. The CDR3 sequence is 15 residues long. CDR1 is MNHNY, CDR2 SVGAGI, per germline (reference sequence). Germline trimming cut 5 bases from V and 7 bases from J; bases unmatched to any gene: 9.

J is TRBJ2-3 and V is TRBV3-1 (or the pseudogene TRBV3-2); D gene uncertain. Trimming left V 4 bases short and J 2 bases short, with 13 bases between. The germline V gene encodes CDR1 LGHDT and CDR2 YNNKEL (reference sequence). CDR3 length: 15 amino acids. The CDR3 DNA follows: TGTGCCAGCAGCCGCCAGTCCTCTTCCACAGATACGCAGTATTTT. This codes for CASSRQSSSTDTQYF.

V usage is TRBV5-4 and J usage is TRBJ2-3; tentative D call: TRBD2 (6 bases). With 0 bases removed from V and 0 bases from J, the gap between germline ends came to 11 bases. Germline V gene sequence: CDR1 SGHNT, CDR2 YYREEE (reference sequence). The CDR3 has 16 amino acids. CDR3 coding DNA: TGTGCCAGCAGCTTGGTTCCGACTAGAAGCACAGATACGCAGTATTTT. It codes for CASSLVPTRSTDTQYF.

This chain connects TRBV5-1 to TRBJ1-1, with D unclear. The CDR3 is 15 residues long. V was trimmed by 2 bases and J by 1 base, leaving 12 bases between them. Germline V CDR1 and CDR2: SGHRS, YFSETQ. CDR3 coding DNA: TGCGCCAGCAGCTTTTTGTTGGCAGGGAACACTGAAGCTTTCTTT. Protein: CASSFLLAGNTEAFF.

The chain is built from TRBV28 and TRBJ2-3; D possibly corresponds to TRBD2 (7 bases). Per germline, CDR1 MDHEN and CDR2 SYDVKM. The CDR3 extends over 15 amino acids. Trimming took 5 bases from V and 6 from J, leaving 18 bases between them. The CDR3 here is CASSVTGWEGDTQYF. CDR3 in DNA: TGTGCCAGCAGTGTGACAGGTTGGGAGGGGGATACGCAGTATTTT.

V usage is TRBV3-1 (or the pseudogene TRBV3-2) and J usage is TRBJ2-7, with 13 bases identical to TRBD2. V was clipped by 5 bases and J by 4 bases; unmatched bases: 5. Germline assignment: CDR1 LGHDT and CDR2 YNNKEL (reference sequence). The CDR3 spans 15 residues. CDR3 in amino acids: CASSDRTSGRYEQYF. DNA for the CDR3: TGTGCCAGCAGCGATCGGACTAGCGGGAGATACGAGCAGTACTTC.

The gene calls are TRBV4-1 and TRBJ1-1; 9 positions agree with TRBD1. V shed 5 bases and J 4 bases; nucleotides not matched to a gene: 5. This CDR3 spans 14 amino acids. Germline CDR1 and CDR2: MGHRA and YSYEKL. The CDR3 nucleotides are TGCGCCAGCAGCTATCAGACAGGGGGCACTGAAGCTTTCTTT. Amino acid sequence: CASSYQTGGTEAFF.

This clone came up a few times. V and J are TRBV18 and TRBJ2-1; TRBD2 matches 7 bases. V was pared by 3 bases and J by 3 bases, with 5 bases of the junction left unmatched. The CDR3 extends over 15 amino acids. Germline V CDR1 and CDR2: KGHSH, LQKENI. CDR3 sequence: CASSPGLVDYNEQFF. The CDR3 bases are TGTGCCAGCTCACCCGGACTAGTGGACTACAATGAGCAGTTCTTC. The variable domain in full, with the rest retrieved from reference TRBV18 and TRBJ2-1, is NAGVMQNPRHLVRRRGQEARLRCSPMKGHSHVYWYRQLPEEGLKFMVYLQKENIIDESGMPKERFSAEFPKEGPSILRIQQVVRGDSAAYFCASSPGLVDYNEQFFGPGTRLTVL.

The chain links TRBV28 to TRBJ1-4, with a weak D call TRBD1 (5 bases). The V end lost 8 bases, the J end lost 0 bases, and 16 bases lay between the germline ends. This CDR3 is built from 16 residues. Looked up from germline, CDR1 is MDHEN and CDR2 is SYDVKM. The CDR3 reads CASRKGRTATNEKLFF. The CDR3 nucleotides read TGTGCCAGCCGGAAGGGGCGGACTGCAACTAATGAAAAACTGTTTTTT.

Concerning this clone itself: In the same sample, other DNA sequences code for this CDR3. The rearrangement links TRBV28 to TRBJ1-1; the match to TRBD1 covers 7 bases. Trimming took 7 bases from V and 2 from J; bases not matched to a gene: 7. The CDR3 runs 14 residues. Germline V gives CDR1 MDHEN, CDR2 SYDVKM. CDR3 region: CASTPGTVNTEAFF. DNA for the CDR3: TGTGCCAGCACCCCCGGGACAGTAAACACTGAAGCTTTCTTT.

The V call is TRBV5-1, the J call TRBJ1-2; a weak D match, TRBD1 (6 bases). Trimming left V 2 bases short and J 5 bases short, with 13 bases between. From germline, CDR1 is SGHRS and CDR2 YFSETQ. CDR3 length: 14 residues. Here the CDR3 DNA reads TGCGCCAGCAGCTTAAGCAGGACAGCATATGGCTACACCTTC. Protein: CASSLSRTAYGYTF. Filled out from reference TRBV5-1 and TRBJ1-2, the complete variable domain reads KAGVTQTPRYLIKTRGQQVTLSCSPISGHRSVSWYQQTPGQGLQFLFEYFSETQRNKGNFPGRFSGRQFSNSRSEMNVSTLELGDSALYLCASSLSRTAYGYTFGSGTRLTVV.

As to this clone: The germline gene is not matched at one end of the junction; a read error may be the cause. This chain uses TRBV4-1 with TRBJ2-2; a possible D gene is TRBD1 (6 bases). Germline V CDR1 and CDR2: MGHRA, YSYEKL. CDR3 length: 16 amino acids. CDR3 nucleotide sequence: TGCGCCAGCAGTCAAGAGCAGACAGGGAACACCGGGGAGCTGTTTTTT. Its translation is CASSQEQTGNTGELFF.

The gene calls are TRBV12-5 and TRBJ1-2; D is unclear. The CDR3 covers 13 residues. Looked up from germline, CDR1 is LGHNT and CDR2 is FRNRAP. Between the trimmed V and J ends, which lost 1 base and 4 bases, there was a span of 7 bases. In nucleotides, the CDR3 is TGTGCTAGTGGTTTGGACAGCGTCTATGGCTACACCTTC. It is translated as CASGLDSVYGYTF.

The rearrangement joins TRBV24-1 to TRBJ2-2; 11 bases match TRBD2. The J segment lost 4 bases and the V segment lost 3 bases, leaving 6 bases of the junction unmatched. Germline loops: CDR1 KGHDR, CDR2 SFDVKD. The CDR3 has 17 residues. DNA of the CDR3: TGTGCCACCAGTGATGGTCTAGCGGGAGGTTTCACCGGGGAGCTGTTTTTT. Translating it yields CATSDGLAGGFTGELFF.

The chain combines TRBV11-2 with TRBJ1-1, with 8 bases matching TRBD1. CDR3 length: 15 residues. The J segment lost 1 base and the V segment lost 1 base, leaving 2 bases of the junction unmatched. Per germline, CDR1 SGHAT and CDR2 FQNNGV. CDR3 DNA: TGTGCCAGCAGCTTAGCGGGGACAGGGAACACTGAAGCTTTCTTT. Its protein product is CASSLAGTGNTEAFF.

J is TRBJ2-7 and V is TRBV7-8; maybe TRBD1 (7 bases). The CDR3 is 15 residues long. Germline values: CDR1 SGHVS, CDR2 FQNEAQ. V shed 3 bases and J shed 6 bases, with 18 bases lying between them. The CDR3, as DNA: TGTGCCAGCAGCTTCGGGAGAGGGGGCTTTGGCGAGCAGTACTTC. It specifies CASSFGRGGFGEQYF.

This chain uses TRBV5-1 with TRBJ1-2; 9 bases are a match to TRBD1. After removal of 4 bases from V and 3 bases from J, the junction contained 16 bases not matched to a gene. Germline CDR1 and CDR2: SGHRS and YFSETQ. The CDR3 totals 18 residues. In nucleotides, the CDR3 is TGCGCCAGCAGCCCCCTCCTCTTCAGACAGGGGGAGGACTATGGCTACACCTTC. Its protein product is CASSPLLFRQGEDYGYTF.

V is TRBV27 and J is TRBJ1-5, with TRBD1 matching 7 bases. V trimming: 1 base; J trimming: 3 bases; junction bases outside the gene matches: 6. The CDR3 is 16 residues long. CDR1 and CDR2 from the germline V gene are MNHEY and SMNVEV (reference sequence). The CDR3 spells CASSLFPGQLNQPQHF. The DNA of the CDR3 is TGTGCCAGCAGTTTATTCCCGGGACAGCTCAATCAGCCCCAGCATTTT.

J is TRBJ2-3 and V is TRBV7-2, with 8 bases identical to TRBD2. Germline trimming cut 1 base from V and 1 base from J; bases unmatched to any gene: 1. This CDR3 is 15 amino acids long. Per germline, CDR1 SGHTA and CDR2 FQGNSA. The CDR3 loop reads CASSLETSGTDTQYF. In DNA form, the CDR3 reads TGTGCCAGCAGCTTAGAGACTAGCGGCACAGATACGCAGTATTTT.

This rearrangement joins TRBV11-2 to TRBJ2-1, with D uncertain. Trimming removed 0 bases at V and 4 bases at J, with 16 bases between. The germline CDR1 and CDR2 sequences are SGHAT and FQNNGV. The CDR3 is made up of 17 amino acids. The CDR3 loop reads CASSLDPKSLSYNEQFF. DNA for the CDR3: TGTGCCAGCAGCTTAGATCCTAAGAGCCTCTCATACAATGAGCAGTTCTTC.

On this clone itself: Other DNA variants within this sample encode the same CDR3. The CDR3 DNA reads TGTGCCAGCAGTTTACTCGGGAATCAGCCCCAGCATTTT. As protein: CASSLLGNQPQHF. The rearrangement uses TRBV28 and TRBJ1-5; D is undetermined. Germline V CDR1 and CDR2: MDHEN, SYDVKM. V was trimmed by 2 bases and J by 4 bases, leaving 6 bases between them. The CDR3 sequence is 13 residues long.

V is TRBV5-1 and J is TRBJ2-6; tentatively, D is TRBD1 or TRBD2 (5 bases each). This CDR3 has 18 residues. V lost 7 bases and J lost 0, with 20 bases in between. CDR1 is SGHRS, CDR2 YFSETQ, per germline. The DNA of the CDR3 is TGCGCCAGCGGAAGTTGGGGGAGCCCTAACTCTGGGGCCAACGTCCTGACTTTC. Residues: CASGSWGSPNSGANVLTF.

The chain carries TRBV27 and TRBJ2-4; D not certain. V was shortened by 3 bases and J by 7 bases, with 10 bases between the two germline ends. CDR1 MNHEY and CDR2 SMNVEV come from the germline V gene (reference sequence). The CDR3 sequence is 13 residues long. CDR3 bases: TGTGCCAGCAGTTTGGGGAAGGCGAACATTCAGTACTTC. This sequence encodes CASSLGKANIQYF.